The 28 T cell receptor beta chains below all came from one sample that was sequenced in a study of T cell clonality in common variable immunodeficiency. Measured with immunoSEQ multiplex PCR; TCRdb has only the in-frame clones, and not every one. The sample holds roughly 48,000 clones, and no clone turns up only once. Material for sequencing was peripheral blood mononuclear cells. The receptors shown here come from a person between 18 and 69 years old in good health.

The sample holds many counts of this clone. The CDR3 end falls 3 residues outside the read, so it is completed with the germline J gene. The rearrangement links TRBV12-3 or TRBV12-4 to TRBJ1-1; possible D gene TRBD1, 5 bases. Trimming removed 2 bases from V and 0 bases from J, with 7 bases in between. The CDR3 is made up of 14 amino acids. Partial CDR3 DNA: TGTGCCAGCAGTTTATCAGGGCTGAACACTGAA. This translates into CASSLSGLNTE. The whole CDR3 protein reads CASSLSGLNTEAFF.

This clone has just a few counts. The sequence runs out 3 residues before the end of the CDR3; the remainder is reconstructed from the germline J gene. J is TRBJ1-2 and V is TRBV19, with a weak D call TRBD1 (6 bases). Germline CDR1 reads LNHDA; CDR2 reads SQIVND (reference sequence). The ends were cut back, 2 bases at V and 4 bases at J, with 8 bases in the middle. The CDR3 length is 13 residues. The part of the CDR3 DNA that was read is TGTGCCAGTAGTATATCAGGGGTCTATGGC. This translates into CASSISGVYG. The full CDR3 protein reads CASSISGVYGYTF.

This clone was recorded at least ten times. This CDR3 is also generated by other DNA sequences in the sample. The CDR3 loop reads CASSLVAGVGNTIYF. The sequenced CDR3 bases are TGTGCCAGCAGCTTGGTGGCGGGGGTTGGAAACACC. This chain uses TRBV5-5 with TRBJ1-3; D possibly corresponds to TRBD1 (5 bases). The read terminates 3 residues ahead of where the CDR3 ends, so the germline J gene completes it. The CDR3 loop spans 15 amino acids. The V gene lost 0 bases and the J gene lost 3 bases, with 10 bases spanning the gap. From germline, CDR1 is SGHKS and CDR2 YYEKEE (reference sequence).

This clone has ten or more counts. The read halts 3 residues ahead of the CDR3 end, with the missing end drawn from the germline J gene. The V call is TRBV9, the J call TRBJ2-7; 9 bases fit TRBD1. Trimming took 3 bases from V and 6 from J; bases not matched to a gene: 7. This CDR3 is built from 14 residues. From germline, CDR1 is SGDLS and CDR2 YYNGEE. The CDR3 bases that were read are TGTGCCAGCAGCGGTCAGGGACAGGGCACCGAG. As protein: CASSGQGQGTE. The whole CDR3 region reads CASSGQGQGTEQYF. The variable domain in full, completed from reference TRBV9 and TRBJ2-7, reads DSGVTQTPKHLITATGQRVTLRCSPRSGDLSVYWYQQSLDQGLQFLIQYYNGEERAKGNILERFSAQQFPDLHSELNLSSLELGDSALYFCASSGQGQGTEQYFGPGTRLTVT.

In this sample, this clone turned up many times. The sequence runs out 3 residues before the end of the CDR3; the remainder is reconstructed from the germline J gene. This rearrangement joins TRBV6-2 or TRBV6-3 to TRBJ2-5; 10 bases are shared with TRBD1. Germline assignment: CDR1 MNHEY and CDR2 SVGEGT. With V trimmed by 5 bases and J by 3 bases, 12 bases remained unmatched. The CDR3 has 17 residues. The CDR3 spells CASSRPPGTGAKETQYF. CDR3 DNA (partial): TGTGCCAGCAGTAGGCCCCCAGGGACAGGGGCGAAAGAGACC.

With regard to this clone: The read terminates 3 residues ahead of where the CDR3 ends, so the germline J gene completes it. This chain links TRBV7-2 with TRBJ2-2; 7 bases are shared with TRBD2. V dropped 0 bases and J dropped 7; count of bases not matched to a gene: 2. The CDR3 has 14 residues. Germline CDR1 and CDR2: SGHTA and FQGNSA. The DNA read from the CDR3 is TGTGCCAGCAGCTTAGCTTGGGGGGGCGGGGAG. It translates to CASSLAWGGGE. The full CDR3 is CASSLAWGGGELFF.

This clone was observed many times. Read data end 3 residues before the CDR3 end; the end is taken from the germline J gene. The genes are TRBV12-3 or TRBV12-4 and TRBJ2-1; 13 positions agree with TRBD2. V was pared by 5 bases and J by 8 bases, with 3 bases of the junction left unmatched. The CDR3 sequence is 14 residues long. Here the CDR3 reads CASSTSGRAHEQFF. The part of the CDR3 DNA that was read is TGTGCCAGCAGTACTAGCGGGAGGGCCCATGAG.

This clone was recorded at least ten times. Coverage ceases 3 residues before the CDR3 finishes, and the germline J gene fills in the end. The chain is built from TRBV19 and TRBJ2-2; perhaps TRBD2 as D (7 bases). V shed 6 bases and J shed 6 bases, with 14 bases lying between them. Germline assignment: CDR1 LNHDA and CDR2 SQIVND (reference sequence). The CDR3 runs 14 residues. CDR3 DNA (partial): TGTGCCAGTAGGACTAGCAACAGGGCCGGGGAG. This gives the protein CASRTSNRAGE. The complete CDR3 reads CASRTSNRAGELFF.

This clone has a handful of counts. The read terminates 3 residues ahead of where the CDR3 ends, so the germline J gene completes it. V usage is TRBV11-2 and J usage is TRBJ2-7, with TRBD2 matching over 7 bases. The CDR3 contains 14 residues. V was clipped by 6 bases and J by 5 bases; unmatched bases: 10. Germline assignment: CDR1 SGHAT and CDR2 FQNNGV. CDR3: CASSFGGRLNEQYF. CDR3 DNA, as far as it was read: TGTGCCAGCAGTTTTGGCGGGAGACTCAACGAG. The full variable domain, completed using reference TRBV11-2 and TRBJ2-7, is EAGVAQSPRYKIIEKRQSVAFWCNPISGHATLYWYQQILGQGPKLLIQFQNNGVVDDSQLPKDRFSAERLKGVDSTLKIQPAKLEDSAVYLCASSFGGRLNEQYFGPGTRLTVT.

This clone was picked up many times. The CDR3 end lies 3 residues beyond the end of the read and is filled in from the germline J gene. The chain carries TRBV20-1 and TRBJ2-5; tentative D call: TRBD1 (5 bases). The CDR3 covers 13 residues. V dropped 1 base and J dropped 2 bases, with 8 bases sitting between them. The germline V gene has CDR1 DFQATT and CDR2 SNEGSKA (reference sequence). The sequenced part of the CDR3 DNA is TGCAGTGCTAGAGCCCCAGGGCAAGAGACC. This codes for CSARAPGQET. The complete CDR3 sequence is CSARAPGQETQYF.

Many counts were recorded for this clone. Coverage ceases 3 residues before the CDR3 finishes, and the germline J gene fills in the end. The J gene is TRBJ1-1, the V gene TRBV19; D perhaps matches TRBD1 (5 bases). The V gene lost 6 bases and the J gene lost 4 bases, with 12 bases spanning the gap. This CDR3 contains 13 residues. Germline V gives CDR1 LNHDA, CDR2 SQIVND (reference sequence). Here the CDR3 reads CASRAGLFTEAFF. The part of the CDR3 DNA that was read is TGTGCCAGTAGGGCAGGGCTCTTCACTGAA.

This clone was recorded a few times. The CDR3 end lies 3 residues beyond the end of the read and is filled in from the germline J gene. The chain carries TRBV5-1 and TRBJ1-4; 10 bases align to TRBD1. Germline lookup yields CDR1 SGHRS and CDR2 YFSETQ. This CDR3 has 16 amino acids. V trimming: 4 bases; J trimming: 7 bases; junction bases outside the gene matches: 10. CDR3 DNA, as far as it was read: TGCGCCAGCAGCACCCGGACAGGGGGTCAAGGTGAAAAA. Residues: CASSTRTGGQGEK. The full CDR3 protein is CASSTRTGGQGEKLFF.

This clone was counted ten times or more. The read finishes 3 residues shy of the CDR3 end, and the germline J gene is used to complete it. V gene TRBV2 combines with J gene TRBJ1-2; D gene ambiguous. Trimming stripped 4 bases from V and 7 bases from J, with 10 bases between. There are 12 residues in the CDR3. Germline lookup yields CDR1 SNHLY and CDR2 FYNNEI. The CDR3 protein is CASSVEGPGYTF. The CDR3 bases that were read are TGTGCCAGCAGTGTTGAGGGCCCTGGC.

As regards this clone: The read falls 3 residues short of the CDR3 end, and the missing part is taken from the germline J gene. This rearrangement joins TRBV20-1 to TRBJ2-7; 7 nucleotides align to TRBD2. V gave up 1 base and J gave up 4 bases; unmatched junction bases: 7. The CDR3 extends over 14 amino acids. From germline, CDR1 is DFQATT and CDR2 SNEGSKA (reference sequence). Incomplete CDR3 DNA: TGCAGTGCTAGAGGAGTAGGGCGGGAGTACGAG. It encodes CSARGVGREYE. The whole CDR3 sequence reads CSARGVGREYEQYF.

The table lists this clone with many counts. The CDR3 end lies 3 residues beyond the end of the read and is filled in from the germline J gene. This chain links TRBV23-1 with TRBJ2-7; D remains unclear. TRBV23-1 is marked as an open reading frame, function uncertain. This CDR3 contains 16 residues. Deletions cut 3 bases from V and 0 bases from J, with 15 bases between. CDR3 sequence reads: CASSQQGRLTSYEQYF. The CDR3 DNA, read in part, is TGCGCCAGCAGTCAGCAAGGGCGCCTCACCTCCTACGAG.

This clone has ten or more counts. The read falls 3 residues short of the CDR3 end, and the missing part is taken from the germline J gene. This chain joins TRBV20-1 and TRBJ2-2, with 7 bases matching TRBD1. The germline V gene encodes CDR1 DFQATT and CDR2 SNEGSKA (reference sequence). The CDR3 spans 15 residues. The CDR3 sequence: CSARQGVLGANVLFF. Incomplete CDR3 DNA: TGCAGTGCTAGACAGGGGGTCTTGGGGGCCAACGTG.

This clone was seen many times. The read falls 3 residues short of the CDR3 end, and the missing part is taken from the germline J gene. The J gene is TRBJ1-2, the V gene TRBV7-8; 7 bases line up with TRBD1. Germline-derived CDR1 and CDR2 are SGHVS and FQNEAQ. Trimming at V came to 4 bases and at J to 7 bases, leaving 3 bases not matched to a gene. The CDR3 has 12 amino acids. The DNA read from the CDR3 is TGTGCCAGCAGCTCTACAGGGGCTGGC. Residues: CASSSTGAG. The entire CDR3 protein reads CASSSTGAGYTF.

This clone occurred many times. The read ends 3 residues shy of where the CDR3 ends; the end is completed using the germline J gene. V usage is TRBV19 and J usage is TRBJ2-2, with TRBD2 identical over 11 bases. J gave up 6 bases and V 3 bases, and 6 bases lay outside the gene matches. CDR3 length: 16 amino acids. The germline CDR1 and CDR2 sequences are LNHDA and SQIVND (reference sequence). Here the CDR3 reads CASSMGSGRASGELFF. The DNA read from the CDR3 is TGTGCCAGTAGTATGGGTAGCGGGAGGGCCTCCGGGGAG.

Many counts were recorded for this clone. The read terminates 3 residues before the CDR3 end, so the remaining end is supplied by the germline J gene. The chain employs TRBV29-1 and TRBJ2-3; TRBD2 matches 8 bases. In germline, CDR1 is SQVTM, CDR2 ANQGSEA. The CDR3 has 14 amino acids. The junction had 13 bases not matched to a gene; V was cut back by 8 bases and J by 6 bases. The CDR3: CSHDSGEGSDTQYF. CDR3 DNA (partial): TGCAGCCATGATAGCGGGGAGGGGAGCGATACG.

The sample holds many counts of this clone. The CDR3 loop reads CASSLAVRGQGTYEQYF. The sequenced part of the CDR3 DNA is TGCGCCAGCAGCTTGGCCGTTAGAGGACAGGGAACCTACGAG. J is TRBJ2-7 and V is TRBV5-1; TRBD1 agrees at 8 bases. The read finishes 3 residues shy of the CDR3 end, and the germline J gene is used to complete it. Germline loops: CDR1 SGHRS, CDR2 YFSETQ. With 0 bases clipped from V and 2 bases from J, the junction kept 10 bases outside the gene matches. There are 17 residues in the CDR3.

This clone was observed a few times. The read halts 3 residues ahead of the CDR3 end, with the missing end drawn from the germline J gene. The chain recombines TRBV2 with TRBJ1-6, with D perhaps matching TRBD1 (5 bases). V was trimmed by 6 bases and J by 8 bases, leaving 8 bases between them. Germline V gene lookup returns CDR1 SNHLY and CDR2 FYNNEI. This CDR3 has 12 residues. CDR3 DNA (partial): TGTGCCAGCAGCCAGACAGATTCACCC. Residues: CASSQTDSP. The complete CDR3 sequence is CASSQTDSPLHF.

This clone appeared many times. The read ends 3 residues early relative to the CDR3; the germline J gene fills the gap. The V gene is TRBV7-3, the J gene TRBJ2-1; 9 bases agree with TRBD2. Germline-derived CDR1 and CDR2 are SGHTA and FQGTGA. The CDR3 runs 15 residues. Trimming at V came to 2 bases and at J to 5 bases, leaving 4 bases not matched to a gene. CDR3 sequence reads: CASSLVLAGHNEQFF. The sequenced part of the CDR3 DNA is TGTGCCAGCAGCTTAGTTCTAGCGGGGCACAATGAG.

This clone was counted many times. The read ends 3 residues before the CDR3 terminus; that terminus is restored from the germline J gene. The chain employs TRBV10-3 and TRBJ2-1, with 10 bases aligning to TRBD2. From germline, CDR1 is ENHRY and CDR2 SYGVKD. V dropped 7 bases and J dropped 8; count of bases not matched to a gene: 20. The CDR3 totals 18 residues. Partial CDR3 DNA: TGTGCCATCACGGGGGCAGGGGGTTCTAGCGGGAGTAGATATGAG. Translating it yields CAITGAGGSSGSRYE. The whole CDR3 protein is CAITGAGGSSGSRYEQFF.

Notes on this clone: Coverage ceases 3 residues before the CDR3 finishes, and the germline J gene fills in the end. The chain is built from TRBV7-6 and TRBJ2-1, with D perhaps TRBD1 or TRBD2 (7 bases each). This CDR3 comprises 16 residues. The V gene lost 5 bases and the J gene lost 7 bases, with 21 bases spanning the gap. Germline V CDR1 and CDR2: SGHVS, FNYEAQ. CDR3 bases read: TGTGCCAGCAGCGGGCCGAAGGGGGCGGGAGTAAATGAG. Translated, it gives CASSGPKGAGVNE. The whole CDR3 sequence reads CASSGPKGAGVNEQFF. Complete variable domain (other parts from reference TRBV7-6 and TRBJ2-1): GAGVSQSPRYKVTKRGQDVALRCDPISGHVSLYWYRQALGQGPEFLTYFNYEAQQDKSGLPNDRFSAERPEGSISTLTIQRTEQRDSAMYRCASSGPKGAGVNEQFFGPGTRLTVL.

This clone was seen ten or more times. From the germline J gene comes the end of the CDR3, since the read stops 3 residues before it. The J gene is TRBJ2-1, the V gene TRBV29-1; TRBD1 matches 9 bases. The V and J ends lost 7 bases and 7 bases, in that order; junction bases with no gene match: 5. In germline, CDR1 is SQVTM, CDR2 ANQGSEA. The CDR3 runs to 12 residues. The sequenced CDR3 bases are TGCAGCGCTGGGACAGGGATGAATGAG. This translates into CSAGTGMNE. The full CDR3 protein reads CSAGTGMNEQFF.

This clone was seen repeatedly, ten times or more. The read falls 3 residues short of the CDR3 end, and the missing part is taken from the germline J gene. J is TRBJ2-3 and V is TRBV20-1; 11 nucleotides align to TRBD2. Germline V gene sequence: CDR1 DFQATT, CDR2 SNEGSKA (reference sequence). V dropped 6 bases and J dropped 5; count of bases not matched to a gene: 4. This CDR3 has 13 residues. CDR3 DNA (partial): TGCAGTGCCGCACTAGCGGGAGAAGATACG. Encoded protein: CSAALAGEDT. The whole CDR3 sequence is CSAALAGEDTQYF.

With respect to this clone: Sequencing ends 3 residues short of the CDR3 end; the germline J gene provides the rest. The chain uses TRBV5-1 and TRBJ2-5; TRBD1 is a possible D gene (5 bases). This CDR3 has 15 amino acids. CDR1 and CDR2 from the germline V gene are SGHRS and YFSETQ. V lost 1 base to trimming and J lost 0 bases, with 10 bases between them. The CDR3 bases that were read are TGCGCCAGCAGCTTGAGTGGGGCGTACCAAGAGACC. Translation gives CASSLSGAYQET. The whole CDR3 protein reads CASSLSGAYQETQYF. Filled out from reference TRBV5-1 and TRBJ2-5, the complete variable domain reads KAGVTQTPRYLIKTRGQQVTLSCSPISGHRSVSWYQQTPGQGLQFLFEYFSETQRNKGNFPGRFSGRQFSNSRSEMNVSTLELGDSALYLCASSLSGAYQETQYFGPGTRLLVL.

This clone showed up many times. The read terminates 3 residues ahead of where the CDR3 ends, so the germline J gene completes it. This chain links TRBV23-1 with TRBJ1-1; D not certain. TRBV23-1 has ORF status, its function being uncertain. Trimming took 0 bases from V and 6 from J, leaving 17 bases between them. The CDR3 extends over 16 amino acids. The DNA read from the CDR3 is TGCGCCAGCAGTCAATCCTTCCCAGGTGGTGTAGCTGAA. It encodes CASSQSFPGGVAE. The entire CDR3 protein is CASSQSFPGGVAEAFF.